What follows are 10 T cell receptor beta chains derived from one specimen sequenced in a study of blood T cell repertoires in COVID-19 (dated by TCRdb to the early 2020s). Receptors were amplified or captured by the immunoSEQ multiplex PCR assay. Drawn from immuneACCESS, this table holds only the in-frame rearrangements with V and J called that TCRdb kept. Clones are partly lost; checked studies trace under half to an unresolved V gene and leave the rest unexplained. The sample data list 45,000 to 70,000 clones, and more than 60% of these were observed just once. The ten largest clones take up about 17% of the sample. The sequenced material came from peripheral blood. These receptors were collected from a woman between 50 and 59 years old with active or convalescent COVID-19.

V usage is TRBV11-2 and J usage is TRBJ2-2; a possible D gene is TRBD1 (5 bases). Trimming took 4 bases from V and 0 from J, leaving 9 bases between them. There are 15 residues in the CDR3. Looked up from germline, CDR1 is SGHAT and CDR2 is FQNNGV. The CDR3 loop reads CASSYSGSNTGELFF. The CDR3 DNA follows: TGTGCCAGCAGCTACTCAGGGTCGAACACCGGGGAGCTGTTTTTT.

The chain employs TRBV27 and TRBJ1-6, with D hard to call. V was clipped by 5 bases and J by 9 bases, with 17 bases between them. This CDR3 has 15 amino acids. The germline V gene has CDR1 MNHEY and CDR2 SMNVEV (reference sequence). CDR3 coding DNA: TGTGCCAGCAGTCCGACAAGGCCTGAGACTTCACCCCTCCACTTT. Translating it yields CASSPTRPETSPLHF.

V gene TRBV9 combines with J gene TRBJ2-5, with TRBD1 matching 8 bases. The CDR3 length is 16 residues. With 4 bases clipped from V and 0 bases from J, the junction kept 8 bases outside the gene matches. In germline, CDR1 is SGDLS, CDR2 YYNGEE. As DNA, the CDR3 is TGTGCCAGCAGCTTCACCGGACAGGGAAACCAAGAGACCCAGTACTTC. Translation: CASSFTGQGNQETQYF.

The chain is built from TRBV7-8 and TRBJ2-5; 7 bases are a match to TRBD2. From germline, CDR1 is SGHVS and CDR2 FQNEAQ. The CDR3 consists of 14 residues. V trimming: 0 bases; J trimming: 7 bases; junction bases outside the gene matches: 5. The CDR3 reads CASSLAESGGTQYF. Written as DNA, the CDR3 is TGTGCCAGCAGCTTAGCTGAGTCGGGGGGGACCCAGTACTTC.

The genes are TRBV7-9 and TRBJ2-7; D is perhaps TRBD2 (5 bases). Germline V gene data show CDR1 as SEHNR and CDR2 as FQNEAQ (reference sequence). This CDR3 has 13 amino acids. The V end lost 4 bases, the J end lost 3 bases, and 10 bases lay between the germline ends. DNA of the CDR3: TGTGCCAGCAGCTCGGGGTTTAACTACGAGCAGTACTTC. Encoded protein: CASSSGFNYEQYF.

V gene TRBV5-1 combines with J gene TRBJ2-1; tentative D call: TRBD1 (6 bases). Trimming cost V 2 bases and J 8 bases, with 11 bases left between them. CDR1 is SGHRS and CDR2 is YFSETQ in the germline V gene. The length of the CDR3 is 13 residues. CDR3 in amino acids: CASSLQGGDEQFF. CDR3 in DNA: TGCGCCAGCAGCTTACAGGGTGGGGATGAGCAGTTCTTC.

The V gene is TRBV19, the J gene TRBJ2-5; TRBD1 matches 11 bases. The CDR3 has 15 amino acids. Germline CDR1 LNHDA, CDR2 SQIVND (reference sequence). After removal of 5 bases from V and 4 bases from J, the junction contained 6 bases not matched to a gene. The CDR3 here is CASSVGQGARETQYF. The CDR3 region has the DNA TGTGCCAGTAGTGTCGGACAGGGGGCGCGAGAGACCCAGTACTTC.

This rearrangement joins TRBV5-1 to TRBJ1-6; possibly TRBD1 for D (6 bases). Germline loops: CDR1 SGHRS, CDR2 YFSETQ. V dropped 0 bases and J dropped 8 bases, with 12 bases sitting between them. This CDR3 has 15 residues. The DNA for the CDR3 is TGCGCCAGCAGCTTGGCGGGGGGCCAGGATTCACCCCTCCACTTT. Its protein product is CASSLAGGQDSPLHF. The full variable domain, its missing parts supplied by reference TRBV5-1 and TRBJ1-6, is KAGVTQTPRYLIKTRGQQVTLSCSPISGHRSVSWYQQTPGQGLQFLFEYFSETQRNKGNFPGRFSGRQFSNSRSEMNVSTLELGDSALYLCASSLAGGQDSPLHFGNGTRLTVT.

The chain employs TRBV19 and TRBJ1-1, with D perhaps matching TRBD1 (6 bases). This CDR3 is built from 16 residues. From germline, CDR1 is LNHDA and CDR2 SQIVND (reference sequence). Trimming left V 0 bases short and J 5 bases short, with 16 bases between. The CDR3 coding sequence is TGTGCCAGTAGTATAGATCACGGGGGGCTATATACTGAAGCTTTCTTT. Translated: CASSIDHGGLYTEAFF.

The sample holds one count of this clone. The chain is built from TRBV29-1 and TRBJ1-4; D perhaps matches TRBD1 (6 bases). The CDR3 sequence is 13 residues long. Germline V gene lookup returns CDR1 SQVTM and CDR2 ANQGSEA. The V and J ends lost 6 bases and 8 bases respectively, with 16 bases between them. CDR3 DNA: TGCAGCGTGGGGACAAGACGGACAGAAAAACTGTTTTTT. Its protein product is CSVGTRRTEKLFF. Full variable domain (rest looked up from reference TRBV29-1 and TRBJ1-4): SAVISQKPSRDICQRGTSLTIQCQVDSQVTMMFWYRQQPGQSLTLIATANQGSEATYESGFVIDKFPISRPNLTFSTLTVSNMSPEDSSIYLCSVGTRRTEKLFFGSGTQLSVL.